The T cell receptor (beta chain) described here comes from a study of cytomegalovirus exposure and HLA in healthy donors. On this clone: Antigen specificity is unknown.

60 Vbeta and 13 Jbeta primers were used in PCR. Assay: immunoSEQ multiplex PCR; the TCRdb copy retains only in-frame clones and omits some. In the table there are 90,000 to 150,000 clones, 70% to 85% of which are singletons. Donors consisted of healthy bone marrow donors. Donors likely had unrecorded immune exposures despite being nominally healthy when sampled. The V gene's germline CDR1 is MNHNY and CDR2 SVGAGI (reference sequence). The CDR3 loop spans 16 amino acids. Trimming took 6 bases from V and 5 from J; bases not matched to a gene: 13. Overall study results and limits: Later genetic work tied a missense DCLRE1C variant to beta-chain V and J trimming. Sequencing likely generated an artifact that appeared as a cluster of highly shared sequence variants.

The rearrangement uses TRBV6-6 and TRBJ2-1; 7 nucleotides match TRBD1. The specimen was PBMCs. The origin of this receptor is a man younger than 35 in good health and CMV-seropositive. The CDR3 reads CASSRRPPGTDNEQFF. The CDR3 DNA follows: TGTGCCAGCAGCCGTCGTCCCCCCGGGACAGACAATGAGCAGTTCTTC.